The present entry profiles one T cell receptor (beta chain) with its context. What it binds is not known. Trimming shortened V by 0 bases and J by 8 bases, and 10 bases separated the two germline ends. This CDR3 contains 13 residues. Germline lookup yields CDR1 MNHEY and CDR2 SVGAGI. The data stem from a study of shared clonotypes between healthy human individuals. Study-wide results and caveats: With several donors compared, about 5.2% of naive CD4 clonotypes were shared. Clonotype sharing across donors was expected to vary with sequencing depth.

Generated by immunoSEQ multiplex PCR, the TCRdb table keeps only in-frame clones and is missing some. The repertoire has a few million clones, approximately 90% of them found once; the top ten carry more than 0.12%. Sequencing was done on a sample of naive CD4+ T cells sorted from blood. Described subset: CD45RA+ positively selected. V and J are TRBV6-5 and TRBJ1-2; D ambiguous. The source of this sequence is a man between 18 and 29 years old in good health. In DNA, the CDR3 is TGTGCCAGCAGTTACTCGGCTTCGGGCGGCTACACCTTC. Translating it yields CASSYSASGGYTF.